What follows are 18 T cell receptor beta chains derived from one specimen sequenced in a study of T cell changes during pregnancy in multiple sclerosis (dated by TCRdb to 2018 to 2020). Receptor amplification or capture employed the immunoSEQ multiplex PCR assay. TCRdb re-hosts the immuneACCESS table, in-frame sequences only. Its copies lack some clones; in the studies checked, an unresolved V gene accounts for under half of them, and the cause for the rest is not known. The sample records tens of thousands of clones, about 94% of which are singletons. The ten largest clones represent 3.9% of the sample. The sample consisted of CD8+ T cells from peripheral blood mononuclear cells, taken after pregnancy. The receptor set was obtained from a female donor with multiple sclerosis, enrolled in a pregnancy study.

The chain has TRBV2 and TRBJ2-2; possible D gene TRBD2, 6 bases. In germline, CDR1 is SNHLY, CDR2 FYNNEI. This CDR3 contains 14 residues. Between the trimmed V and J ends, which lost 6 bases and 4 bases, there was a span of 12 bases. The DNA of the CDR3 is TGTGCCAGCAGCGGGAGCACGAGCACCGGGGAGCTGTTTTTT. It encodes CASSGSTSTGELFF. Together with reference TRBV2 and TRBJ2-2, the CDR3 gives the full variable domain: EPEVTQTPSHQVTQMGQEVILRCVPISNHLYFYWYRQILGQKVEFLVSFYNNEISEKSEIFDDQFSVERPDGSNFTLKIRSTKLEDSAMYFCASSGSTSTGELFFGEGSRLTVL.

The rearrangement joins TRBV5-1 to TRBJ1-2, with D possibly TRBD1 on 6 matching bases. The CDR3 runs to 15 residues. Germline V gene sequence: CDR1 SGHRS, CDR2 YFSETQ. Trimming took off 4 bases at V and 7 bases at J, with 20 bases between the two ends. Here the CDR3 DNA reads TGCGCCAGCAGCCCGTGGGTGGGGGGGCCAAGTGGCTACACCTTC. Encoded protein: CASSPWVGGPSGYTF.

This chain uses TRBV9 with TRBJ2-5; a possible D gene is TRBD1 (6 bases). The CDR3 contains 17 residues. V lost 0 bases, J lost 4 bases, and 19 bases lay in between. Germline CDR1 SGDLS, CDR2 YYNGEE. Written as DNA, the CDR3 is TGTGCCAGCAGCGTAGAGGGGAACAGGGATGGTGGAGAGACCCAGTACTTC. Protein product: CASSVEGNRDGGETQYF.

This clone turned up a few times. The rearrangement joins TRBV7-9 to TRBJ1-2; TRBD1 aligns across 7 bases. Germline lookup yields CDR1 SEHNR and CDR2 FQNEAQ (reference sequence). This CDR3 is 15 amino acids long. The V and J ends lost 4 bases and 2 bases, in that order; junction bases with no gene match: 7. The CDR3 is CASSSRQGLNYGYTF. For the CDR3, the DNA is TGTGCCAGCAGCTCCCGACAGGGCCTGAACTATGGCTACACCTTC.

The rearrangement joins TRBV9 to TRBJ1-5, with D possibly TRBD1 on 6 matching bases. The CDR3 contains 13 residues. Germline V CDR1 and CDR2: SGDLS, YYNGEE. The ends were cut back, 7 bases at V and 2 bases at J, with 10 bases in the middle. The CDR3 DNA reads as TGTGCCAGCGGTGAGGGGGGCAATCAGCCCCAGCATTTT. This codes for CASGEGGNQPQHF.

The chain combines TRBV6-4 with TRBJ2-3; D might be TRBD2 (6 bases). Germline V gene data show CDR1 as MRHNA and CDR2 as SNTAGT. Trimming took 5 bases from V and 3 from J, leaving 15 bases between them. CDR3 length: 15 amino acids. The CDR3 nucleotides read TGTGCCAGCAGTTCCTTGGCGGGACGTACAGATACGCAGTATTTT. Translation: CASSSLAGRTDTQYF.

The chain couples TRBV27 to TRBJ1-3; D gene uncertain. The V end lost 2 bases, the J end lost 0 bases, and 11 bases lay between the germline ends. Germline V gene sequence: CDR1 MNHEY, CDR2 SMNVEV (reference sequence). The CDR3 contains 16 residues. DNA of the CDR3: TGTGCCAGCAGTTTAAGCCCGAACCTCTCTGGAAACACCATATATTTT. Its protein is CASSLSPNLSGNTIYF.

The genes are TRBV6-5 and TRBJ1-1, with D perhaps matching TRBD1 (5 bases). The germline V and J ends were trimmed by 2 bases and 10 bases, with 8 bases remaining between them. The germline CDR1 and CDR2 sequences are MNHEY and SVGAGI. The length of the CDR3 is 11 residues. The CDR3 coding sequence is TGTGCCAGCAGTTACGGGGGGGTAGCTTTCTTT. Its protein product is CASSYGGVAFF.

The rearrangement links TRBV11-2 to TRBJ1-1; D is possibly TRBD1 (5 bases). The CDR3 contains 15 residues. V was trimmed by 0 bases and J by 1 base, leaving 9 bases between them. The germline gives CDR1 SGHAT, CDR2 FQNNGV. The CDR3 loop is CASSLEGTTNTEAFF. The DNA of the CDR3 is TGTGCCAGCAGCTTAGAAGGGACTACGAACACTGAAGCTTTCTTT.

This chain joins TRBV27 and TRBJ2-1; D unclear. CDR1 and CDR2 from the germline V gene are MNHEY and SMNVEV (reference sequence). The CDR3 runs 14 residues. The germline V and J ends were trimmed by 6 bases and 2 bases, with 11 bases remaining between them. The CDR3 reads CASRPGPPYNEQFF. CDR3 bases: TGTGCCAGCAGACCTGGGCCTCCCTACAATGAGCAGTTCTTC.

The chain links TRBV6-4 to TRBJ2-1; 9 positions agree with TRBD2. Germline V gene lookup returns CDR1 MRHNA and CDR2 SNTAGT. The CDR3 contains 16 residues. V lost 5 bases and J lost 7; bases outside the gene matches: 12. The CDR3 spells CASSRDSSGSSNEQFF. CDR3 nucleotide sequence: TGTGCCAGCAGTCGAGATAGTAGCGGGAGCTCGAATGAGCAGTTCTTC.

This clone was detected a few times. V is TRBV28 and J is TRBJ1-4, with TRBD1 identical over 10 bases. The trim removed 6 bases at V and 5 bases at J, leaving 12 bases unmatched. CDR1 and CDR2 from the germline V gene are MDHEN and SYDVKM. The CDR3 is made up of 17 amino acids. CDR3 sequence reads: CASRTGTGVIQNEKLFF. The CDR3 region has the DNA TGTGCCAGCAGAACCGGGACAGGGGTGATACAGAATGAAAAACTGTTTTTT.

CDR3 protein: CASSSFVGTDLTDTQYF. The DNA for the CDR3 is TGTGCCAGCAGCTCCTTCGTCGGGACAGACCTCACAGATACGCAGTATTTT. The rearrangement joins TRBV27 to TRBJ2-3, with 7 bases matching TRBD1. J was trimmed by 2 bases and V by 6 bases; bases with no gene match: 14. CDR1 and CDR2 (germline): MNHEY, SMNVEV (reference sequence). This CDR3 has 17 amino acids.

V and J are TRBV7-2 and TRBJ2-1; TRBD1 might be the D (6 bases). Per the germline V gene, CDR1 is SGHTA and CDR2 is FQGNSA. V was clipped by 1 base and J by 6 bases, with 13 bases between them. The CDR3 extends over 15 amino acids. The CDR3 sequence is CASSLGGGLFNEQFF. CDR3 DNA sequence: TGTGCCAGCAGCTTAGGAGGGGGTCTTTTCAATGAGCAGTTCTTC.

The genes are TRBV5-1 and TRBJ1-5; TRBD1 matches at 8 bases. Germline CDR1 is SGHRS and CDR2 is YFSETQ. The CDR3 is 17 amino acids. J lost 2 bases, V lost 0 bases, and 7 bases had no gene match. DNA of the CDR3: TGCGCCAGCAGCTTGGAACCAGGACAGGGAGGCAATCAGCCCCAGCATTTT. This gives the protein CASSLEPGQGGNQPQHF.

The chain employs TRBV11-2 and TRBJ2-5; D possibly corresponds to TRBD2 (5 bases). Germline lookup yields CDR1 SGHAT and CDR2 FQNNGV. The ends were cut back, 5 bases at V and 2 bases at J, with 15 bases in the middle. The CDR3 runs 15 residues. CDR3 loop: CASSLSAGRQETQYF. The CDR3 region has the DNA TGTGCCAGCAGCCTCTCCGCGGGCAGGCAAGAGACCCAGTACTTC.

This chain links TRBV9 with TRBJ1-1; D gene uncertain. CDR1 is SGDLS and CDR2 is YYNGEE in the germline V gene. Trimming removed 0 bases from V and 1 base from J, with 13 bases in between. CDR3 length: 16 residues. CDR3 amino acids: CASSVGTVGPNTEAFF. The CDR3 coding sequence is TGTGCCAGCAGCGTAGGAACAGTCGGCCCGAACACTGAAGCTTTCTTT.

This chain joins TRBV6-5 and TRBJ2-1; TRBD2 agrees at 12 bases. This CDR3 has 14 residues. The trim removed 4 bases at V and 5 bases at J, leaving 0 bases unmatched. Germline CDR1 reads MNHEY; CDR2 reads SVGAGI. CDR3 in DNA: TGTGCCAGCAGTTGGACTAGCGGGGACAATGAGCAGTTCTTC. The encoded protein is CASSWTSGDNEQFF.